The sequence of this T cell receptor (beta chain) was determined in a study of regulatory T cells in long-lasting Graves disease. Time point: persistent/refractory GD, antithyroid drugs over 5 years with positive TRAb. PBMC RNA was the source of the TCR library. The TCR beta library used iRepertoire HTBI primers with Arm-PCR amplification of CDR3. TCRdb re-called the multiplex PCR reads with MiXCR, one entry per CDR3 protein. The sample lists fewer than 400,000 distinct CDR3 sequences, 20% occurring once. On this clonotype itself: One base away lies a much larger clone, so this may be a sequencing read error.

This CDR3 has 11 amino acids. CDR1 is MDHEN, CDR2 SYDVKM, per germline. The receptor comes from a female donor with Graves disease. Sequencing was performed on peripheral blood mononuclear cells (PBMCs), taken when the disease was refractory, from a patient treated with antithyroid drugs. This chain joins TRBV28 and TRBJ2-7; 9 nucleotides match TRBD2. The CDR3 DNA reads as TGTGCAGCGGGAGGTGCCTACGAGCGGTACTTC. Translation gives CAAGGAYERYF.